This entry concerns a single T cell receptor (beta chain). Its target is not known. The sample comes from a study of T cell responses to AZD1222 COVID-19 vaccine. Study-level points and caveats: Vaccine-associated CD4 TCRs spanned spike, dominant at 160-218 and 743-854. Elevations in Spike-specific TCR breadth and depth followed administration of two AZD1222 doses.

This table comes from immunoSEQ multiplex PCR, and its TCRdb copy is limited to in-frame clones, with some not included. The data hold 120,000 or so clones, with 92% observed a single time. Trimming removed 5 bases from V and 3 bases from J; junction bases left unmatched: 16. CDR1 is GTSNPN and CDR2 is SVGIG in the germline V gene (reference sequence). The CDR3 totals 16 residues. The origin of this receptor is an adult in good health. This chain uses TRBV30 with TRBJ2-7; 7 bases are a match to TRBD1. Sequenced material: peripheral blood, taken on day 0 of AZD1222 vaccination. CDR3 protein: CAWSTEVAGGIYEQYF. DNA of the CDR3: TGTGCCTGGTCTACTGAGGTCGCAGGGGGTATCTACGAGCAGTACTTC.